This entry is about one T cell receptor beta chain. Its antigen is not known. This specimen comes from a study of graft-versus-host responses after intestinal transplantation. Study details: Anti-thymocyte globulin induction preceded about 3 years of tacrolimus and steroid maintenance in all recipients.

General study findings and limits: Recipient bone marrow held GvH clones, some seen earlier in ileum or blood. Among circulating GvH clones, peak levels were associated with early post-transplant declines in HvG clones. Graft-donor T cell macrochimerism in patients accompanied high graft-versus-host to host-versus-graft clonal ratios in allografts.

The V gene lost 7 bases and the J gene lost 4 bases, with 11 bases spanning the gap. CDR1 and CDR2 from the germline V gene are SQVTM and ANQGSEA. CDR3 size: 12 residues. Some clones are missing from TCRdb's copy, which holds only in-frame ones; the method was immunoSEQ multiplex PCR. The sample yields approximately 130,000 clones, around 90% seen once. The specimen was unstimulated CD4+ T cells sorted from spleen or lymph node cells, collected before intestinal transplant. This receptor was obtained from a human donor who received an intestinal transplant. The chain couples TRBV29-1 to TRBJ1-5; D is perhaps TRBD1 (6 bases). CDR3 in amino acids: CSAGTPNQPQHF. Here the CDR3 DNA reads TGCAGCGCTGGGACACCGAATCAGCCCCAGCATTTT. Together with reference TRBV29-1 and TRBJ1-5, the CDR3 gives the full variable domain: SAVISQKPSRDICQRGTSLTIQCQVDSQVTMMFWYRQQPGQSLTLIATANQGSEATYESGFVIDKFPISRPNLTFSTLTVSNMSPEDSSIYLCSAGTPNQPQHFGDGTRLSIL.